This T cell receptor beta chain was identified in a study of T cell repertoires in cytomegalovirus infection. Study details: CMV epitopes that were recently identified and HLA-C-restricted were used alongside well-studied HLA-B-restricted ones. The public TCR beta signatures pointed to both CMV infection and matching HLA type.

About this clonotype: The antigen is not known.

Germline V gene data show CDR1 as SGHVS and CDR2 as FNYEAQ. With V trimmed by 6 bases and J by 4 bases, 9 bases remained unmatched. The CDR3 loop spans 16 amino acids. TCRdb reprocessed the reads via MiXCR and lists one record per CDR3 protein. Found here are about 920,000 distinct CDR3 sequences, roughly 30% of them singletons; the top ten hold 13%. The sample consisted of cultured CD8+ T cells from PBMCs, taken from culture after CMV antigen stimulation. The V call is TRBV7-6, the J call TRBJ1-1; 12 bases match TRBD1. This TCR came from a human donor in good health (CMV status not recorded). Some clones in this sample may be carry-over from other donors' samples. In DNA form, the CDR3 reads TGTGCCAGCAGTTTGGCCGGGACAGGGGGCGTCACTGAAGCTTTCTTT. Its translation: CASSLAGTGGVTEAFF.